Presented here are 11 T cell receptor beta chains from one specimen sequenced in a study of T cell responses to AZD1222 COVID-19 vaccine (dated by TCRdb to the early 2020s). This sample's time point label indicates: baseline before first vaccination. The method was the immunoSEQ multiplex PCR assay. TCRdb took over this immuneACCESS table, retaining in-frame rearrangements with V and J assigned. Such tables are incomplete; in checked studies, under half of the missing clones stem from an unresolved V gene, and the remainder is unexplained. The table for this sample lists around 140,000 clones; roughly nine tenths of them were counted only once. In total, the top ten clones hold just over 5% of the sample. The source was peripheral blood, collected on day 0 of AZD1222 vaccination. These receptors were collected from an adult in good health.

This chain joins TRBV5-3 and TRBJ1-5, with D possibly TRBD1 on 6 matching bases. TRBV5-3 is designated an ORF whose function remains uncertain. The CDR3 runs 14 residues. V gave up 10 bases and J gave up 2 bases, with 16 bases separating them. The CDR3 coding sequence is TGTGCCCATGGAAAGGGGGGAGGCAATCAGCCCCAGCATTTT. Translation: CAHGKGGGNQPQHF.

The rearrangement joins TRBV27 to TRBJ2-7; 10 nucleotides agree with TRBD2. Germline loops: CDR1 MNHEY, CDR2 SMNVEV (reference sequence). This CDR3 has 14 amino acids. Unmatched junction bases numbered 3, after V lost 5 bases and J lost 2 bases. DNA of the CDR3: TGTGCCAGCAGTCTCGGACTAGCGGCCTACGAGCAGTACTTC. This codes for CASSLGLAAYEQYF.

The chain uses TRBV6-4 and TRBJ1-6; tentative D call: TRBD1 (5 bases). Trimming pared 3 bases from V and 9 bases from J, leaving 18 bases between. Germline-derived CDR1 and CDR2 are MRHNA and SNTAGT. The CDR3 is 16 residues long. The CDR3 region is CASSERQGDAGSPLHF. CDR3 DNA: TGTGCCAGCAGTGAAAGGCAGGGTGATGCAGGTTCACCCCTCCACTTT.

The rearrangement links TRBV6-4 to TRBJ1-2; D unresolved. Trimming removed 0 bases from V and 4 bases from J, with 6 bases in between. Looked up from germline, CDR1 is MRHNA and CDR2 is SNTAGT. The CDR3 contains 13 residues. The CDR3 coding sequence is TGTGCCAGCAGTGACTCGAAGGGCTATGGCTACACCTTC. This gives the protein CASSDSKGYGYTF.

The CDR3 region is CASSLRHRGYGYTF. CDR3 nucleotide sequence: TGTGCCAGCAGTTTAAGGCACAGGGGATATGGCTACACCTTC. The chain carries TRBV28 and TRBJ1-2; 7 bases align to TRBD1. Losses at the gene ends were 2 bases for V and 5 bases for J; bases not matched to a gene: 5. The CDR3 runs 14 residues. From germline, CDR1 is MDHEN and CDR2 SYDVKM.

The V gene is TRBV19, the J gene TRBJ2-3, with TRBD1 identical over 8 bases. Trimming took 10 bases from V and 5 from J; bases not matched to a gene: 11. The CDR3 extends over 14 amino acids. Germline CDR1 LNHDA, CDR2 SQIVND (reference sequence). The CDR3 DNA is TGTGCCACCGCCCGGTCCAGGGGGCAAGATACGCAGTATTTT. Amino acids: CATARSRGQDTQYF.

In DNA, the CDR3 is TGTGCCAGCAGCCCTTACAACAGGGGCTACACCTTC. Translating it yields CASSPYNRGYTF. The V gene is TRBV11-2, the J gene TRBJ1-2, with D possibly matching TRBD1 (5 bases). V was shortened by 5 bases and J by 8 bases, with 12 bases between the two germline ends. Germline V gives CDR1 SGHAT, CDR2 FQNNGV. The CDR3 is 12 residues long. The variable domain in full, completed from reference TRBV11-2 and TRBJ1-2, reads EAGVAQSPRYKIIEKRQSVAFWCNPISGHATLYWYQQILGQGPKLLIQFQNNGVVDDSQLPKDRFSAERLKGVDSTLKIQPAKLEDSAVYLCASSPYNRGYTFGSGTRLTVV.

V and J are TRBV29-1 and TRBJ2-5; either TRBD1 or TRBD2 may fit D (7 bases each). Germline V gene sequence: CDR1 SQVTM, CDR2 ANQGSEA. Trimming removed 5 bases from V and 3 bases from J, with 13 bases in between. The CDR3 runs 13 residues. CDR3 bases: TGCAGCGTTATCGGGGGGACAGAAGAGACCCAGTACTTC. Its protein is CSVIGGTEETQYF.

J is TRBJ2-7 and V is TRBV18; TRBD2 agrees at 12 bases. Germline trimming cut 1 base from V and 3 bases from J; bases unmatched to any gene: 1. Germline CDR1 is KGHSH and CDR2 is LQKENI. The CDR3 is 15 amino acids. Here the CDR3 DNA reads TGTGCCAGCTCACCACTGACTAGCGGGAGCTACGAGCAGTACTTC. Translated, it gives CASSPLTSGSYEQYF.

The chain uses TRBV12-3 or TRBV12-4 and TRBJ2-7, with 7 bases fitting TRBD1. J lost 7 bases, V lost 6 bases, and 9 bases had no gene match. The CDR3 contains 13 residues. The CDR3 sequence is CASRQTGTDEQYF. The CDR3 coding sequence is TGTGCCAGCAGGCAGACAGGGACGGATGAGCAGTACTTC.

V and J are TRBV18 and TRBJ2-7; D gene uncertain. The V and J ends lost 1 base and 3 bases respectively, with 10 bases between them. CDR1 is KGHSH, CDR2 LQKENI, per germline. This CDR3 has 14 residues. In nucleotides, the CDR3 is TGTGCCAGCTCACCACAGAGCGAGAACTACGAGCAGTACTTC. Protein product: CASSPQSENYEQYF.